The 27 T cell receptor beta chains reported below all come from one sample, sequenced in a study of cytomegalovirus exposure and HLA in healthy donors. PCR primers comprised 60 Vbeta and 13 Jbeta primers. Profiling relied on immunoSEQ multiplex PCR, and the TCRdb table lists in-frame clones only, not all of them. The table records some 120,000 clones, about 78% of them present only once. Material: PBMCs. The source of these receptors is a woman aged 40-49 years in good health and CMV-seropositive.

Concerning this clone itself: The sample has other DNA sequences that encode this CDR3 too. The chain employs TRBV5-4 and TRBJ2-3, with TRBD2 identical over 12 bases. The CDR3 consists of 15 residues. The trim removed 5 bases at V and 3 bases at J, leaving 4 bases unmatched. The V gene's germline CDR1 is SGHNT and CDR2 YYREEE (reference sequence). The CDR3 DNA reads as TGTGCCAGCAGTTCTAGCGGGGGGGCGACAGATACGCAGTATTTT. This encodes CASSSSGGATDTQYF.

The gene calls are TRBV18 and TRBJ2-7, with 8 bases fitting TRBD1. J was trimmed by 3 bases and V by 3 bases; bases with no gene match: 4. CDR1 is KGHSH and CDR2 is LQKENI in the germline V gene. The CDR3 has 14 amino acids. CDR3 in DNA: TGTGCCAGCTCACCGCGCACAGGGGGCTACGAGCAGTACTTC. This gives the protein CASSPRTGGYEQYF.

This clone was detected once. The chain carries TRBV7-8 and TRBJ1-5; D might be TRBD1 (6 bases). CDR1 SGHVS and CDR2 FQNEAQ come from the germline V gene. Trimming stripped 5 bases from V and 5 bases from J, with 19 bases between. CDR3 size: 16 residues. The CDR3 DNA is TGTGCCAGCAGCCTCCTACTGGACAGCTTGTATCAGCCCCAGCATTTT. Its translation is CASSLLLDSLYQPQHF.

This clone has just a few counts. In DNA, the CDR3 is TGTGCCACCAGCAGAGCAGTAAACACTGAAGCTTTCTTT. Encoded protein: CATSRAVNTEAFF. V and J are TRBV15 and TRBJ1-1; D is ambiguous. The germline V gene encodes CDR1 LNHNV and CDR2 YYDKDF (reference sequence). The CDR3 has 13 amino acids. Trimming cost V 1 base and J 2 bases, with 5 bases left between them.

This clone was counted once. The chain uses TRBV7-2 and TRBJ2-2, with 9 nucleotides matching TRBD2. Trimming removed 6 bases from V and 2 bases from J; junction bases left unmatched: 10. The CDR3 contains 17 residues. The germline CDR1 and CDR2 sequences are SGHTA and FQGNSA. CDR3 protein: CASSLWAGGANTGELFF. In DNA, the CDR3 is TGTGCCAGCAGTCTCTGGGCGGGGGGGGCTAACACCGGGGAGCTGTTTTTT.

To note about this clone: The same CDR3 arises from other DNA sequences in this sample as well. The CDR3 loop reads CASSPGTDTQYF. CDR3 nucleotides: TGTGCCAGCAGCCCGGGCACAGATACGCAGTATTTT. This chain uses TRBV7-9 with TRBJ2-3; D ambiguous. The CDR3 spans 12 residues. CDR1 and CDR2 from the germline V gene are SEHNR and FQNEAQ (reference sequence). Trimming stripped 5 bases from V and 1 base from J, with 4 bases between.

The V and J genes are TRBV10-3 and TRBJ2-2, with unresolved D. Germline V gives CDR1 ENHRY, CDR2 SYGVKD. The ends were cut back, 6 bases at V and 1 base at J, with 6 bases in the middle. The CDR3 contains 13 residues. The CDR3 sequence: CAISSLNTGELFF. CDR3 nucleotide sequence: TGTGCCATCAGCTCACTGAACACCGGGGAGCTGTTTTTT.

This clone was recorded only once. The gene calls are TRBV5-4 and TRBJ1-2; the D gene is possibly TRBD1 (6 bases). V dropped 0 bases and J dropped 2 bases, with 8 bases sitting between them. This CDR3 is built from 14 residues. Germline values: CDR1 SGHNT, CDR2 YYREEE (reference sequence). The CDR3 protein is CASSLEQGNYGYTF. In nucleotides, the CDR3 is TGTGCCAGCAGCTTGGAACAGGGAAACTATGGCTACACCTTC.

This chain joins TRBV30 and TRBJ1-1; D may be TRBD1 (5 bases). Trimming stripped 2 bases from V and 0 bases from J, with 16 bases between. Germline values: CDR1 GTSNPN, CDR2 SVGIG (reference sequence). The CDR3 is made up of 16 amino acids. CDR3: CAWSPLQEIMNTEAFF. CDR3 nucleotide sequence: TGTGCCTGGAGTCCCTTACAGGAGATAATGAACACTGAAGCTTTCTTT.

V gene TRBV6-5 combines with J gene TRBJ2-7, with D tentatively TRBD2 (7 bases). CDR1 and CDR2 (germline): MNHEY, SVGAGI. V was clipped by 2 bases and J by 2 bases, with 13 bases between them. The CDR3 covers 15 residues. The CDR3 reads CASSYDGGATYEQYF. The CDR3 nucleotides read TGTGCCAGCAGTTACGATGGGGGGGCGACCTACGAGCAGTACTTC.

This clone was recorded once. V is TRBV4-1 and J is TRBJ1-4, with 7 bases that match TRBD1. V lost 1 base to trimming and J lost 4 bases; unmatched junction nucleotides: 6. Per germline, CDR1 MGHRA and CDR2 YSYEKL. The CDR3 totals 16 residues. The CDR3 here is CASSQARDSLNEKLFF. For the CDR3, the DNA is TGCGCCAGCAGCCAAGCCCGGGACAGCCTTAATGAAAAACTGTTTTTT.

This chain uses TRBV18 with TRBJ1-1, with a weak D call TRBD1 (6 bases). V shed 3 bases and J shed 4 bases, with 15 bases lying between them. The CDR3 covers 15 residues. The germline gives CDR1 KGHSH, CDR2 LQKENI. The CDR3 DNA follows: TGTGCCAGCTCACCCAGACAGGAATTAATCACTGAAGCTTTCTTT. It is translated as CASSPRQELITEAFF. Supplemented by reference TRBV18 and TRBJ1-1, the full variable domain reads NAGVMQNPRHLVRRRGQEARLRCSPMKGHSHVYWYRQLPEEGLKFMVYLQKENIIDESGMPKERFSAEFPKEGPSILRIQQVVRGDSAAYFCASSPRQELITEAFFGQGTRLTVV.

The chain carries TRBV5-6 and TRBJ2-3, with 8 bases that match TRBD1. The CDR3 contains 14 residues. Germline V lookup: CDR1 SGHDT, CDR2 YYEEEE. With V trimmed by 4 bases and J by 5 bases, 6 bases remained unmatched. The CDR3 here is CASSGLTGGDTQYF. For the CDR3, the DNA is TGTGCCAGCAGCGGTTTAACAGGGGGAGATACGCAGTATTTT. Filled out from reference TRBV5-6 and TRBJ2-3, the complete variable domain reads DAGVTQSPTHLIKTRGQQVTLRCSPKSGHDTVSWYQQALGQGPQFIFQYYEEEERQRGNFPDRFSGHQFPNYSSELNVNALLLGDSALYLCASSGLTGGDTQYFGPGTRLTVL.

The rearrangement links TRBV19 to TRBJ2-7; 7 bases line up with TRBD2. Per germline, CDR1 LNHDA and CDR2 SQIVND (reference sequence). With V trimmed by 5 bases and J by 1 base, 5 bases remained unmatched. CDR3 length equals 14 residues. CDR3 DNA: TGTGCCAGTAGTGACGGGGGGACTTCCTACGAGCAGTACTTC. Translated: CASSDGGTSYEQYF.

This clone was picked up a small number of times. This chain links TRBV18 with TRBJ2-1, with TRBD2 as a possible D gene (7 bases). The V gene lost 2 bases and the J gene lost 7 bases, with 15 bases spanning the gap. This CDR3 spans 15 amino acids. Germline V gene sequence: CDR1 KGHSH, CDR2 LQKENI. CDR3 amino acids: CASSPSGVRGNEQFF. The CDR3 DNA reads TGTGCCAGCTCACCAAGCGGGGTGAGGGGGAATGAGCAGTTCTTC.

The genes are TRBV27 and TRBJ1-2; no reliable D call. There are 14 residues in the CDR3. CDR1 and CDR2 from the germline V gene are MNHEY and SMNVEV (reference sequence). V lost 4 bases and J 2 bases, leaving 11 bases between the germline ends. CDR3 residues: CASSSSLANYGYTF. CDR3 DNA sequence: TGTGCCAGCAGTTCTAGCCTAGCCAACTATGGCTACACCTTC.

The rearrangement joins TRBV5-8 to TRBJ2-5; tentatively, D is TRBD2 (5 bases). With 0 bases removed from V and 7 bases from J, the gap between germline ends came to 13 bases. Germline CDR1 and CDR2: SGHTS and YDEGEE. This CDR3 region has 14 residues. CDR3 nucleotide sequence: TGTGCCAGCAGCTTGGGAGGCGGGCCAGGGACCCAGTACTTC. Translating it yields CASSLGGGPGTQYF. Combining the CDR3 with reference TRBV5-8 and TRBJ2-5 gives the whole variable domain EAGVTQSPTHLIKTRGQQATLRCSPISGHTSVYWYQQALGLGLQFLLWYDEGEERNRGNFPPRFSGRQFPNYSSELNVNALELEDSALYLCASSLGGGPGTQYFGPGTRLLVL.

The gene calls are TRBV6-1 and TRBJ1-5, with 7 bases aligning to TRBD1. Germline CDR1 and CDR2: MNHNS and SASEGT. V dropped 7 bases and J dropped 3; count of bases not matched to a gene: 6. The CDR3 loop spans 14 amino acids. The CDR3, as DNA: TGTGCCAGCACCTCGGGACAGATCAATCAGCCCCAGCATTTT. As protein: CASTSGQINQPQHF.

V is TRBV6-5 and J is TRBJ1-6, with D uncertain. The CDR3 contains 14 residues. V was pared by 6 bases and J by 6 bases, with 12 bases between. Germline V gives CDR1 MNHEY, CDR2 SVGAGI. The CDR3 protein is CASRIPGPNSPLHF. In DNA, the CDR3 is TGTGCCAGCAGGATTCCGGGTCCTAATTCACCCCTCCACTTT.

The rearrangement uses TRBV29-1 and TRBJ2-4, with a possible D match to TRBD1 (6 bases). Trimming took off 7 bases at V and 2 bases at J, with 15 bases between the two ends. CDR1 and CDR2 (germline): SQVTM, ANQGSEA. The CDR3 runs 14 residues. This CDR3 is CSASGAGTKNIQYF. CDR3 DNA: TGCAGCGCCTCAGGGGCTGGGACCAAAAACATTCAGTACTTC.

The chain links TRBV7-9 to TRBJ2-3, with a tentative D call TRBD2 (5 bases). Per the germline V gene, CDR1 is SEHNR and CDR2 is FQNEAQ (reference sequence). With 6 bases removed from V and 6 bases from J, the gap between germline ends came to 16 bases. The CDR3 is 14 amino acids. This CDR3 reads CASSSEGSVDTQYF. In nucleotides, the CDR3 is TGTGCCAGCAGTTCAGAGGGCTCCGTGGATACGCAGTATTTT.

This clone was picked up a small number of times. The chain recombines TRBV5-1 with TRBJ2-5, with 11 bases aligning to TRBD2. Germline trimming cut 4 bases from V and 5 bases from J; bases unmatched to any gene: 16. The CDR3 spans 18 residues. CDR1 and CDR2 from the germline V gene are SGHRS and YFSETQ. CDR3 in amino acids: CASSRSLAGGLEGETQYF. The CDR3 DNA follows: TGCGCCAGCAGCCGATCCTTAGCGGGGGGGCTGGAAGGGGAGACCCAGTACTTC.

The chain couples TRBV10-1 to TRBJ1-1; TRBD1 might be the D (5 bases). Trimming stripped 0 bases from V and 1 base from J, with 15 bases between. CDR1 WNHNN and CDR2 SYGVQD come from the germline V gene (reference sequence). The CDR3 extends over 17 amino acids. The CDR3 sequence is CASSESGFGQGNTEAFF. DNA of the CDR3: TGCGCCAGCAGTGAGTCGGGGTTCGGGCAGGGGAACACTGAAGCTTTCTTT.

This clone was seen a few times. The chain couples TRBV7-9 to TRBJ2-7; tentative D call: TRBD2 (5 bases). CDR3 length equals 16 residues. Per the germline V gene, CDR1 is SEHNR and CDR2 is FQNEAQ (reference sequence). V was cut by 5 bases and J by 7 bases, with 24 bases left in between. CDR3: CASSPAEVYYTREQYF. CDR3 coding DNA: TGTGCCAGCAGCCCTGCGGAGGTGTATTATACTAGGGAGCAGTACTTC.

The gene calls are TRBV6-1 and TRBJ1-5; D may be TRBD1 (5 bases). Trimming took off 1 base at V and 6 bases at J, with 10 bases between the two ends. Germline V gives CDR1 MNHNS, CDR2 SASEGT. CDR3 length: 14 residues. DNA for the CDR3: TGTGCCAGCAGTGAAGGGCAGGGCGGTCAGCCCCAGCATTTT. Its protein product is CASSEGQGGQPQHF.

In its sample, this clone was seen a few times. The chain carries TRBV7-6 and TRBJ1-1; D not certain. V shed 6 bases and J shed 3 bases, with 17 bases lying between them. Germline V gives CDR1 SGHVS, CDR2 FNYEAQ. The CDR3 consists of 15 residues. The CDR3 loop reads CASRPSAQAYTEAFF. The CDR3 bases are TGTGCCAGCAGGCCCTCCGCCCAAGCATACACTGAAGCTTTCTTT.

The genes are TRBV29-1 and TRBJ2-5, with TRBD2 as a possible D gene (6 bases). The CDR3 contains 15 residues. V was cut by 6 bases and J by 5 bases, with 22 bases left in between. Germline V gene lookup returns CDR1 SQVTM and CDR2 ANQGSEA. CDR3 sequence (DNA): TGCAGCGTGACGATAGGGATGGGCCGGGGGGAGACCCAGTACTTC. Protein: CSVTIGMGRGETQYF.